This section outlines one TCR beta chain sequence together with its context. What it recognizes is unknown. The data are from a study of T cell responses to AZD1222 COVID-19 vaccine. Whole-study context: It was second doses at about 4 or about 12 weeks that were pooled. Study-level results: Every sample of the repertoires postdated the peak T cell response. Regions left unmutated in variants are reportedly the target of nearly half of spike-specific TCRs. Donors, mostly white British, included more females; clonal diversity was possibly underestimated.

Only in-frame clones appear in the TCRdb table, and some are missing; sequencing was by immunoSEQ multiplex PCR. The data contain around 120,000 clones, about nine tenths of them singletons. The germline gives CDR1 SNHLY, CDR2 FYNNEI. The CDR3 contains 14 residues. Trimming at V came to 6 bases and at J to 8 bases, leaving 6 bases not matched to a gene. The material sequenced was peripheral blood, taken on day 0 of AZD1222 vaccination. The source is an adult in good health. This sequence joins TRBV2 and TRBJ1-6, with 8 bases matching TRBD1. The CDR3 sequence is CASRRQGLDSPLHF. CDR3 coding DNA: TGTGCCAGCAGGCGACAGGGGCTCGATTCACCCCTCCACTTT.